This T cell receptor (beta chain) was recovered during a study of T-cell memory formation after mild COVID-19. Study summary: Among the donors, TCR clusters were largely specific to each donor.

On this clonotype itself: The antigen is not known.

Study conclusions and caveats: CD8+ contracting clones occupied EMRA, while CD4+ ones occupied mainly CM and EM. CD4/CD8 balance characterized clones contracting day 15 to 85, and CD4+ skew characterized later expanders.

Using constant-segment primers, 5'RACE produced TCR alpha and TCR beta cDNA libraries carrying sample barcodes and UMIs. TCRdb re-analysed the 5' RACE reads in MiXCR, keeping a single row per CDR3 protein. The sample lists 250,000 to 300,000 distinct CDR3 sequences, about 16% occurring once. Per germline, CDR1 SGHRS and CDR2 YFSETQ. V was pared by 4 bases and J by 4 bases, with 19 bases between. This CDR3 has 16 amino acids. The TCR comes from a man aged 18 to 29 who had mild COVID-19 (a few samples of this study predate the infection). Cell type and time point are not known. The material sequenced was PBMCs or a T cell subset sorted from them (not recorded which). J is TRBJ2-3 and V is TRBV5-1; the D call may be TRBD1 or TRBD2 (5 bases each). The CDR3 spells CASSDQGVGSADTQYF. Written as DNA, the CDR3 is TGCGCCAGCAGCGACCAGGGAGTTGGGTCCGCAGATACGCAGTATTTT.